The sample holds a few counts of the clone carrying this TCR beta chain. The antigen remains undetermined. A patient was excluded if there was uncontrolled infection, other autoimmune disease, pregnancy or lactation. Approximately 9.3 ml of fresh peripheral blood supplied the PBMCs. Amplification yielded TCR beta CDR3 regions, with RNA transcripts as the source. In the first-round RT-PCR of the TCR CDR3, the HTBI primer set was used. MiXCR, run by TCRdb on the multiplex PCR reads, gives a single entry per CDR3 protein. The sample shows roughly 640,000 distinct CDR3 sequences, 16% of them seen only once. This CDR3 spans 12 amino acids. Germline V lookup: CDR1 MNHNS, CDR2 SASEGT. Trimming left V 8 bases short and J 8 bases short, with 15 bases between. This specimen comes from a study of T cells in Graves' hyperthyroidism and ophthalmopathy. The study's findings and limits: Most expanded thyroid clonotypes above 0.001 recurred in blood.

What was sequenced was blood. This TCR derives from a woman aged 40 to 55 with Graves' ophthalmopathy. The genes are TRBV6-1 and TRBJ1-1; possibly TRBD1 for D (6 bases). In nucleotides, the CDR3 is TGTGCCAGCGGCCGATTTGGACAGGAAGCTTTCTTT. Translating it yields CASGRFGQEAFF.